The present entry profiles one T cell receptor beta chain with its context. What it recognizes is unknown. The input for sorted-subset replicate PCRs was around 200 ng DNA, 25,000 to 35,000 T cell genomes. Original handling: Filtering differed, since immunoSEQ gave only junction sequences and no quality scores. Libraries were prepared by immunoSEQ multiplex PCR; TCRdb keeps only in-frame clonotypes and omits some of them. For V, J and clone size, that table is used; D and trimming come from the DNA. The sample consists of around 610,000 clones, 95% to 96% of them appearing once. The data originate from a study of shared clonotypes between healthy human individuals. Regarding the study as a whole: What limited the represented genetic and exposure-history diversity was the small number of donors. Naive subsets, compared against memory subsets, generally had larger estimated richness values.

Terminally differentiated effector memory CD45RA+ cells were excluded from the naive CD8 cells, which were CD45RO-negative and positively selected for CCR7. Germline CDR1 reads MDHEN; CDR2 reads SYDVKM. This CDR3 region has 13 residues. Deletions cut 5 bases from V and 7 bases from J, with 12 bases between. This sequence originates from a woman aged 25 to 39 in good health. The sequencing input was naive CD8+ T cells sorted from blood. The rearrangement uses TRBV28 and TRBJ2-1; a weak D match, TRBD2 (6 bases). CDR3 sequence (DNA): TGTGCCAGCAGTCCCCCAGGGAGGAATGAGCAGTTCTTC. This sequence encodes CASSPPGRNEQFF.